The rows below give T cell receptor beta chains drawn from one sample of a study of identical twins. TCRdb recomputed calls from the 5' RACE reads with MiXCR, one row per CDR3 protein. This sample yields under 300,000 distinct CDR3 sequences, of which over 5.5% are seen a single time; approximately 15% belongs to the top ten. This sample was also put to use in a study of T cells expressing NK-cell markers.

Sequencing was carried out using CD8+ T cells sorted from blood. The origin of the receptors is a young woman in good health. Each CDR3 is given with its conserved first and last residue. A D gene is named only where the DNA matches it firmly. The size entry is marked missing in some rows and otherwise reads once, few, many or a size class.

d_call j_call cdr3_length v_call clone_size cdr3_aa cdr3_nt
TRBD2 TRBJ2-3 20 TRBV12-3/TRBV12-4 few CASSLIFRTSVLSSTDTQYF TGTGCCAGCAGTTTAATCTTCCGGACTAGCGTTCTGTCTAGCACAGATACGCAGTATTTT
NA TRBJ2-1 15 TRBV9 NA CASSPPGQGYNEQFF TGTGCCAGCAGCCCCCCCGGGCAAGGCTACAATGAGCAGTTCTTC
NA TRBJ2-2 15 TRBV4-3 many CASSQDRVNTGELFF TGCGCCAGCAGCCAAGATAGGGTTAACACCGGGGAGCTGTTTTTT
TRBD1 TRBJ2-7 18 TRBV11-2 many CASSLPTTTGGLTYEQYF TGTGCCAGCAGCTTACCAACGACGACAGGGGGGCTAACCTACGAGCAGTACTTC
NA TRBJ2-7 14 TRBV20-1 many CSARVRRLSYEQYF TGCAGTGCTAGGGTACGAAGGCTCTCCTACGAGCAGTACTTC
NA TRBJ2-7 14 TRBV27 few CASSTLGQSYEQYF TGTGCCAGCAGCACCCTCGGACAGTCCTACGAGCAGTACTTC
TRBD2 TRBJ2-1 14 TRBV29-1 many CSVTGLAGVFEQFF TGCAGCGTAACGGGACTAGCGGGAGTTTTTGAGCAGTTCTTC
TRBD2 TRBJ2-3 14 TRBV12-3/TRBV12-4 few CATSGGAWTDTQYF TGTGCCACCAGCGGGGGGGCCTGGACAGATACGCAGTATTTT
NA TRBJ2-1 14 TRBV5-1 many CASSLEGTLGEQFF TGCGCCAGCAGCTTGGAGGGTACCCTAGGTGAGCAGTTCTTC
TRBD1 TRBJ1-2 15 TRBV7-9 NA CASSLPGQGSRGYTF TGTGCCAGCAGCTTGCCGGGACAGGGGTCCCGCGGCTACACCTTC
NA TRBJ1-2 13 TRBV19 NA CASSGGTNYGYTF TGTGCCAGTAGTGGAGGTACTAACTATGGCTACACCTTC
NA TRBJ2-7 11 TRBV7-9 few CASSLSMEQYF TGTGCCAGCAGCCTCAGTATGGAGCAGTACTTC
NA TRBJ2-2 15 TRBV12-3/TRBV12-4 many CASSSRGSLSGELFF TGTGCCAGCAGTTCTAGGGGCAGTTTGTCCGGGGAGCTGTTTTTT
NA TRBJ2-5 14 TRBV6-1 many CASSDFEIQETQYF TGTGCCAGCAGTGATTTCGAGATCCAAGAGACCCAGTACTTC
NA TRBJ2-7 12 TRBV20-1 NA CSVPAGYYEQYF TGCAGTGTCCCCGCGGGGTACTACGAGCAGTACTTC
NA TRBJ1-2 16 TRBV27 NA CASSLSLSTANYGYTF TGTGCCAGCAGTTTATCCCTATCGACAGCTAACTATGGCTACACCTTC
TRBD2 TRBJ2-3 17 TRBV4-3 many CASSQDPTSGRWDTQYF TGCGCCAGCAGCCAAGATCCTACTAGCGGGAGGTGGGATACGCAGTATTTT
TRBD1 TRBJ1-2 12 TRBV12-3/TRBV12-4 many CASRTGGVGYTF TGTGCCAGCAGGACAGGGGGGGTAGGCTACACCTTC
NA TRBJ2-7 11 TRBV12-3/TRBV12-4 many CASSFGNEQYF TGCGCCAGCAGCTTTGGGAACGAGCAGTACTTC
NA TRBJ2-1 12 TRBV11-2 NA CASSPSRGPQFF TGTGCCAGCAGCCCCTCCCGGGGGCCACAGTTCTTC
NA TRBJ1-2 14 TRBV5-4 many CASSQDGSHYGYTF TGTGCCAGCAGCCAGGATGGCAGCCACTATGGCTACACCTTC
TRBD1 TRBJ1-5 16 TRBV27 many CASSRGDRGLGQPQHF TGTGCCAGCAGTCGGGGGGACAGGGGCCTGGGTCAGCCCCAGCATTTT
NA TRBJ1-6 14 TRBV12-3/TRBV12-4 few CASSLGALNSPLHF TGTGCCAGCAGTTTAGGGGCTCTTAATTCACCCCTCCACTTT
NA TRBJ2-1 15 TRBV27 many CASSPGGGARNEQFF TGTGCCAGCAGTCCTGGGGGGGGGGCGAGGAATGAGCAGTTCTTC
NA TRBJ1-4 15 TRBV7-2 once CASSLAGIFGEKLFF TGTGCCAGCAGCTTAGCCGGGATCTTTGGTGAAAAACTGTTTTTT
NA TRBJ2-3 12 TRBV5-1 NA CASASETDTQYF TGCGCCAGCGCCTCGGAGACAGATACGCAGTATTTT
TRBD1 TRBJ1-5 14 TRBV30 few CAWSSGQGHQPQHF TGTGCCTGGAGTTCAGGACAGGGCCATCAGCCCCAGCATTTT
NA TRBJ2-1 14 TRBV9 NA CASSEGSGENEQFF TGTGCCAGCAGCGAAGGGTCGGGGGAGAATGAGCAGTTCTTC
NA TRBJ2-2 12 TRBV12-3/TRBV12-4 many CASRSMVGELFF TGTGCCAGCAGAAGCATGGTTGGGGAGCTGTTTTTT
NA TRBJ1-1 13 TRBV21-1 few CASSKIGTGGAFF TGTGCCAGCAGCAAGATAGGGACAGGGGGAGCTTTCTTT
NA TRBJ2-7 13 TRBV20-1 NA CSAHTGISYEQYF TGCAGTGCTCACACAGGGATCTCCTACGAGCAGTACTTC
TRBD2 TRBJ2-1 16 TRBV4-2 few CASSQDRGLEGDEQFF TGTGCCAGCAGCCAAGATAGGGGACTAGAAGGAGATGAGCAGTTCTTC
NA TRBJ2-1 13 TRBV6-6 NA CASSYLGGSEQFF TGTGCCAGCAGTTATCTGGGGGGTAGTGAGCAGTTCTTC
NA TRBJ2-7 14 TRBV15 few CATSREGHLYEQYF TGTGCCACCAGCAGAGAGGGGCACCTCTACGAGCAGTACTTC
NA TRBJ2-3 14 TRBV2 few CASTGTTSTDTQYF TGTGCCAGCACTGGAACTACTAGCACAGATACGCAGTATTTT
TRBD1 TRBJ1-2 18 TRBV5-5 NA CASSLTRTGGVRVYGYTF TGTGCCAGCAGCCTGACCCGGACAGGGGGCGTTCGGGTCTATGGCTACACCTTC
NA TRBJ1-1 14 TRBV9 NA CASSGAGLGTEAFF TGTGCCAGCAGCGGGGCAGGGCTAGGCACTGAAGCTTTCTTT
NA TRBJ1-1 14 TRBV12-3/TRBV12-4 few CASSLRPPNTEAFF TGTGCCAGCAGTTTAAGGCCTCCGAACACTGAAGCTTTCTTT
TRBD2 TRBJ2-1 14 TRBV5-1 many CASSLEDGGNEQFF TGCGCCAGCAGCTTAGAGGACGGGGGGAATGAGCAGTTCTTC
TRBD2 TRBJ2-1 17 TRBV3-1 many CASSQDLREGLYNEQFF TGTGCCAGCAGCCAAGATCTGCGGGAGGGCCTTTACAATGAGCAGTTCTTC
NA TRBJ1-4 16 TRBV19 few CASTPHWGATNEKLFF TGTGCCAGTACCCCCCATTGGGGCGCAACTAATGAAAAACTGTTTTTT
TRBD1 TRBJ2-1 16 TRBV11-2 few CASSARGGQGTVEQFF TGTGCCAGCAGCGCTCGAGGCGGACAGGGGACGGTTGAGCAGTTCTTC
TRBD2 TRBJ2-1 15 TRBV4-3 few CASSQRASGSFEQFF TGCGCCAGCAGCCAAAGGGCTAGCGGGAGTTTTGAGCAGTTCTTC
NA TRBJ1-1 12 TRBV29-1 NA CSVEVGITEAFF TGCAGCGTTGAAGTAGGGATCACTGAAGCTTTCTTT
NA TRBJ2-3 13 TRBV5-6 NA CASSLGRADTQYF TGTGCCAGCAGCTTGGGGAGGGCAGATACGCAGTATTTT
NA TRBJ1-5 15 TRBV9 many CASSVGSGPRQPQHF TGTGCCAGCAGCGTAGGATCGGGGCCCCGGCAGCCCCAGCATTTT
NA TRBJ2-1 11 TRBV14 many CASSQVNEQFF TGTGCCAGCAGCCAAGTAAATGAGCAGTTCTTC
NA TRBJ2-1 14 TRBV30 few CAWGGPDYYNEQFF TGTGCCTGGGGGGGGCCCGACTACTACAATGAGCAGTTCTTC
NA TRBJ2-1 15 TRBV5-6 NA CASSSAIDRYNEQFF TGTGCCAGCAGCTCAGCTATTGACAGATACAATGAGCAGTTCTTC
NA TRBJ2-3 15 TRBV5-1 few CASSLESASTDTQYF TGCGCCAGCAGCTTGGAGTCCGCTAGCACAGATACGCAGTATTTT
NA TRBJ1-2 17 TRBV10-2 many CASSESYAGDHGDGYTF TGCGCCAGCAGTGAGTCGTACGCAGGGGATCATGGCGATGGCTACACCTTC
NA TRBJ2-3 15 TRBV12-3/TRBV12-4 many CASSQTSQLLDTQYF TGTGCCAGCAGTCAGACGTCCCAACTTTTGGATACGCAGTATTTT